This paragraph reports one T cell receptor beta chain. The antigen remains undetermined. This sample is drawn from a study of monozygotic twins with inflammatory bowel disease. Study-wide points: Clonotype overlap with others was lower in IBD patients than in healthy twins, a difference that was greatest with disease activity. Differing immunosuppressive treatments may have added variability to patient repertoires.

Investigators pulled total RNA out of whole blood and did not sort T cells. Germline CDR1 reads SGDLS; CDR2 reads YYNGEE. The CDR3 sequence is 18 residues long. Researchers generated cDNA in eight separate reactions per sample. From its re-call of the 5' RACE reads, TCRdb lists each CDR3 protein once, without DNA. The table counts approximately 110,000 distinct CDR3 sequences; 9.5% to 15% lies in the top ten. The clonotype originates from a human donor with ulcerative colitis or Crohn's disease, or a healthy co-twin of an affected twin (not recorded which). The specimen was blood. The genes are TRBV9 and TRBJ2-1; absent DNA, TCRdb's TRBD2 call cannot be checked. The CDR3 loop is CASSATIGTSGSYNEQFF.